The rows below give T cell receptor beta chains drawn from one sample of a study of PD-1 blockade in mismatch repair-deficient tumors. Method: immunoSEQ multiplex PCR; TCRdb's copy keeps in-frame clones and lacks some. The sample has more than 90,000 clones, 60% to 85% seen once. Material: peripheral blood, obtained about 60 weeks after starting pembrolizumab. The receptors here all came from an adult with mismatch repair-deficient cancer. The CDR3 runs from the conserved cysteine through the conserved F or W. D genes are given only for firm matches. Not every row has a clone size; where given, it reads once, few, many or a size class.

D: NA
J: TRBJ2-5
V: TRBV9
size: NA
CDR3: CASSQTSLRETQYF
DNA: TGTGCCAGCAGCCAGACCAGCCTCAGGGAGACCCAGTACTTC

D: NA
J: TRBJ2-7
V: TRBV5-4
size: NA
CDR3: CASSLTGREQYF
DNA: TGTGCCAGCAGCTTGACAGGGAGGGAGCAGTACTTC

D: NA
J: TRBJ2-7
V: TRBV5-4
size: NA
CDR3: CASSKGGQSYEQYF
DNA: TGTGCCAGCAGTAAAGGAGGACAATCCTACGAGCAGTACTTC

D: NA
J: TRBJ1-5
V: TRBV19
size: once
CDR3: CASSIGLGQSLGNQPQHF
DNA: TGTGCCAGTAGTATAGGCCTAGGACAGAGTTTGGGCAATCAGCCCCAGCATTTT

D: TRBD1
J: TRBJ1-2
V: TRBV10-1
size: NA
CDR3: CASSAGGSGGYTF
DNA: TGCGCCAGCAGTGCAGGGGGCTCGGGTGGCTACACCTTC

D: NA
J: TRBJ2-3
V: TRBV5-8
size: few
CDR3: CASSSRNTQYF
DNA: TGTGCCAGCAGCTCGAGAAATACGCAGTATTTT

D: NA
J: TRBJ2-5
V: TRBV6-5
size: NA
CDR3: CASSFSSKETQYF
DNA: TGTGCCAGCAGTTTCTCTAGCAAAGAGACCCAGTACTTC

D: NA
J: TRBJ2-1
V: TRBV19
size: NA
CDR3: CASRTGNYNEQFF
DNA: TGTGCCAGTAGAACAGGGAACTACAATGAGCAGTTCTTC

D: TRBD2
J: TRBJ2-7
V: TRBV10-3
size: many
CDR3: CAVQPGLAGEQYF
DNA: TGTGCCGTCCAACCGGGACTAGCAGGCGAGCAGTACTTC

D: NA
J: TRBJ2-1
V: TRBV6-5
size: NA
CDR3: CASRSDRPLYNEQFF
DNA: TGTGCCAGCAGGTCGGACAGACCCCTCTACAATGAGCAGTTCTTC

D: NA
J: TRBJ2-7
V: TRBV14
size: NA
CDR3: CASSPHGGGRAYEQYF
DNA: TGTGCCAGCAGCCCCCATGGAGGGGGGCGAGCCTACGAGCAGTACTTC

D: TRBD1
J: TRBJ1-1
V: TRBV4-1
size: NA
CDR3: CASSPDEVLTGLNTEAFF
DNA: TGCGCCAGCAGCCCGGATGAGGTTTTGACAGGGTTGAACACTGAAGCTTTCTTT

D: NA
J: TRBJ2-4
V: TRBV29-1
size: NA
CDR3: CSVEDSHWGAGYIQYF
DNA: TGCAGCGTTGAAGATTCGCATTGGGGAGCGGGTTACATTCAGTACTTC

D: NA
J: TRBJ2-3
V: TRBV19
size: NA
CDR3: CASTYTDTQYF
DNA: TGTGCCAGTACCTACACAGATACGCAGTATTTT

D: TRBD2
J: TRBJ2-1
V: TRBV7-3
size: NA
CDR3: CASSLTSGQNNEQFF
DNA: TGTGCCAGCAGCCTGACTAGCGGGCAAAACAATGAGCAGTTCTTC

D: TRBD1
J: TRBJ2-7
V: TRBV7-2
size: NA
CDR3: CASSSQDRGEYEQYF
DNA: TGTGCCAGCAGCTCCCAGGACAGGGGGGAATACGAGCAGTACTTC

D: NA
J: TRBJ2-6
V: TRBV7-3
size: NA
CDR3: CASSLSSGANVLTF
DNA: TGTGCCAGCAGCTTAAGCTCTGGGGCCAACGTCCTGACTTTC

D: NA
J: TRBJ1-2
V: TRBV30
size: few
CDR3: CAWKGTPSGGYTF
DNA: TGTGCCTGGAAAGGGACCCCAAGCGGTGGCTACACCTTC

D: NA
J: TRBJ1-2
V: TRBV5-4
size: few
CDR3: CASSFEQGIGYTF
DNA: TGTGCCAGCAGCTTTGAACAGGGAATTGGCTACACCTTC

D: TRBD1
J: TRBJ2-7
V: TRBV6-1
size: NA
CDR3: CASRPGTGLPYEQYF
DNA: TGTGCCAGCAGACCTGGGACAGGTCTACCCTACGAGCAGTACTTC

D: NA
J: TRBJ1-4
V: TRBV2
size: NA
CDR3: CASTETGFREKLFF
DNA: TGTGCCAGCACAGAAACAGGGTTTAGAGAAAAACTGTTTTTT

D: TRBD2
J: TRBJ2-1
V: TRBV18
size: NA
CDR3: CASSLAGGYNEQFF
DNA: TGTGCCAGCTCATTAGCGGGAGGTTACAATGAGCAGTTCTTC

D: NA
J: TRBJ2-7
V: TRBV7-9
size: few
CDR3: CASSLRGQFAEQYF
DNA: TGTGCCAGCAGCCTCAGGGGTCAGTTTGCCGAGCAGTACTTC

D: TRBD2
J: TRBJ2-3
V: TRBV4-2
size: once
CDR3: CASSQARLAGETDTQYF
DNA: TGTGCCAGCAGCCAAGCGCGGCTAGCGGGAGAAACAGATACGCAGTATTTT

D: NA
J: TRBJ1-2
V: TRBV9
size: NA
CDR3: CASSGGPYGYTF
DNA: TGTGCCAGCAGCGGGGGACCCTATGGCTACACCTTC

D: TRBD1
J: TRBJ1-5
V: TRBV28
size: NA
CDR3: CASNLQGAVQPQHF
DNA: TGTGCCAGTAACTTACAGGGGGCGGTTCAGCCCCAGCATTTT

D: NA
J: TRBJ2-1
V: TRBV5-4
size: NA
CDR3: CASSLRADEQFF
DNA: TGTGCCAGCAGCCTTAGAGCGGATGAGCAGTTCTTC

D: NA
J: TRBJ2-5
V: TRBV7-9
size: NA
CDR3: CASSLVGATETQYF
DNA: TGTGCCAGCAGCTTAGTAGGGGCCACGGAGACCCAGTACTTC

D: NA
J: TRBJ2-1
V: TRBV7-9
size: NA
CDR3: CASRGYNEQFF
DNA: TGTGCCAGCAGAGGCTACAATGAGCAGTTCTTC

D: TRBD2
J: TRBJ2-3
V: TRBV9
size: NA
CDR3: CASAMNPGTSKDTQYF
DNA: TGTGCCAGCGCCATGAACCCCGGGACTAGCAAAGATACGCAGTATTTT

D: TRBD1
J: TRBJ1-1
V: TRBV30
size: NA
CDR3: CAWTRGNRGLTEAFF
DNA: TGTGCCTGGACCAGGGGAAACAGGGGACTGACTGAAGCTTTCTTT

D: TRBD1
J: TRBJ2-7
V: TRBV4-1
size: NA
CDR3: CASSWTGGSYEQYF
DNA: TGCGCCAGCAGTTGGACAGGGGGGTCATACGAGCAGTACTTC

D: NA
J: TRBJ2-5
V: TRBV9
size: NA
CDR3: CASSDPGLEETQYF
DNA: TGTGCCAGCAGCGATCCGGGACTCGAAGAGACCCAGTACTTC

D: TRBD1
J: TRBJ1-4
V: TRBV11-2
size: few
CDR3: CASSPKGGEEKLFF
DNA: TGTGCCAGCAGCCCAAAAGGGGGCGAGGAAAAACTGTTTTTT

D: NA
J: TRBJ2-7
V: TRBV11-2
size: NA
CDR3: CASSLDPQDNYEQYF
DNA: TGTGCCAGCAGCTTAGATCCCCAGGATAACTACGAGCAGTACTTC

D: NA
J: TRBJ1-5
V: TRBV5-1
size: NA
CDR3: CASSLGASNQPQHF
DNA: TGCGCCAGCAGCTTGGGCGCTAGCAATCAGCCCCAGCATTTT

D: NA
J: TRBJ2-1
V: TRBV7-2
size: few
CDR3: CASSSLYAGSYNEQFF
DNA: TGTGCCAGCAGCTCCCTCTATGCGGGGAGCTACAATGAGCAGTTCTTC

D: TRBD1
J: TRBJ2-7
V: TRBV27
size: NA
CDR3: CASTQTGQGVSTYEQYF
DNA: TGTGCCAGCACCCAAACGGGACAGGGAGTTTCAACCTACGAGCAGTACTTC

D: NA
J: TRBJ1-4
V: TRBV7-9
size: NA
CDR3: CASSLVSNEKLFF
DNA: TGTGCCAGCAGCTTAGTTTCTAATGAAAAACTGTTTTTT

D: NA
J: TRBJ2-1
V: TRBV6-5
size: NA
CDR3: CASSGPYNEQFF
DNA: TGTGCCAGCAGCGGACCATACAATGAGCAGTTCTTC

D: NA
J: TRBJ2-3
V: TRBV7-6
size: NA
CDR3: CASSFSPTGEGTDTQYF
DNA: TGTGCCAGCAGCTTCTCCCCTACCGGGGAGGGCACAGATACGCAGTATTTT

D: NA
J: TRBJ2-3
V: TRBV5-1
size: NA
CDR3: CASSPVSQATDTQYF
DNA: TGCGCCAGCAGCCCCGTATCCCAGGCCACAGATACGCAGTATTTT

D: NA
J: TRBJ2-1
V: TRBV5-4
size: NA
CDR3: CASSLFGLHNEQFF
DNA: TGTGCCAGCAGCTTGTTTGGCCTTCACAATGAGCAGTTCTTC

D: TRBD1
J: TRBJ1-3
V: TRBV7-2
size: NA
CDR3: CASSLGGQGSSGNTIYF
DNA: TGTGCCAGCAGCTTAGGGGGACAGGGGAGCTCTGGAAACACCATATATTTT

D: NA
J: TRBJ2-1
V: TRBV5-1
size: NA
CDR3: CASSLDQGSGGEQFF
DNA: TGCGCCAGCAGCTTGGATCAAGGTAGCGGAGGGGAGCAGTTCTTC

D: NA
J: TRBJ2-7
V: TRBV28
size: few
CDR3: CASSLWDRTYEQYF
DNA: TGTGCCAGCAGTTTATGGGACAGAACCTACGAGCAGTACTTC

D: NA
J: TRBJ2-7
V: TRBV30
size: few
CDR3: CAWRTSYEQYF
DNA: TGTGCCTGGAGGACTAGCTACGAGCAGTACTTC

D: NA
J: TRBJ2-7
V: TRBV5-1
size: NA
CDR3: CASSHPLSGVTYEQYF
DNA: TGCGCCAGCAGTCACCCTCTCTCGGGCGTAACCTACGAGCAGTACTTC

D: TRBD2
J: TRBJ2-1
V: TRBV5-4
size: NA
CDR3: CASSPKGLAVYNEQFF
DNA: TGTGCCAGCAGCCCCAAGGGACTAGCGGTCTACAATGAGCAGTTCTTC

D: NA
J: TRBJ2-1
V: TRBV11-3
size: few
CDR3: CASSLGLGSYNEQFF
DNA: TGTGCCAGCAGCTTAGGGTTGGGTTCGTACAATGAGCAGTTCTTC

D: NA
J: TRBJ2-3
V: TRBV7-2
size: NA
CDR3: CASSLSGGLTDTQYF
DNA: TGTGCCAGCAGCTTAAGCGGAGGCCTCACAGATACGCAGTATTTT

D: NA
J: TRBJ2-1
V: TRBV10-3
size: NA
CDR3: CAISDREGLSYNEQFF
DNA: TGTGCCATCAGTGATAGAGAGGGACTGTCCTACAATGAGCAGTTCTTC